Listed below are T cell receptor beta chains from one sample, sequenced in a study of T cells in Graves' hyperthyroidism and ophthalmopathy. Via MiXCR, TCRdb re-called the multiplex PCR reads, giving one row per CDR3 protein. The sample has about 570,000 distinct CDR3 sequences, 35% to 55% seen once. Sample: peripheral blood or thyroid tissue (not recorded which). The receptors here all came from an adult woman with Graves' disease, either hyperthyroidism or ophthalmopathy (not recorded which). The CDR3 runs from the conserved cysteine through the conserved F or W. Each record gives: V gene, D gene, J gene, clone size, CDR3 DNA, CDR3 protein. A D gene is named only where the DNA matches it firmly. Only part of the rows carry a size: once, few, many, or a class if the clone is expanded.

>TRBV20-1|TRBD1|TRBJ1-5|.
TGCAGTGCGGCACAGGGGGTCGGTCAGCCCCAGCATTTT
CSAAQGVGQPQHF
>TRBV4-1|.|TRBJ2-7|few
TGCGCCAGCAGCCAAGATCGGCTGGGGGGGGCCCTAACCTACGAGCAGTACTTC
CASSQDRLGGALTYEQYF
>TRBV10-3|.|TRBJ1-2|.
TGTGCCATCATGGGGGTCAACTATGGCTACACCTTC
CAIMGVNYGYTF
>TRBV2|.|TRBJ2-2|.
TGTGCCAGCAGTGAAGCGGGAGCGAACACCGGGGAGCTGTTTTTT
CASSEAGANTGELFF
>TRBV11-1|TRBD2|TRBJ2-7|.
TGTGCCAGCAGTGCTAGGGCTAGCGGGACCTACGAGCAGTACTTC
CASSARASGTYEQYF
>TRBV7-8|TRBD1|TRBJ1-2|.
TGTGCCAGCAGCCCGACAGGGGGAGGTGGCTACACCTTC
CASSPTGGGGYTF
>TRBV7-8|TRBD2|TRBJ2-2|.
TGTGCCAGCAGCATGCGGGAGACCGGGGAGCTGTTTTTT
CASSMRETGELFF
>TRBV19|.|TRBJ1-1|many
TGTGCCAGTACCGGTGGACAGATAAACACTGAAGCTTTCTTT
CASTGGQINTEAFF
>TRBV5-1|.|TRBJ1-1|.
TGCGCCAGCAGCTTGGATGGGGGGCGAACCCCGAACACTGAAGCTTTCTTT
CASSLDGGRTPNTEAFF
>TRBV11-2|TRBD1|TRBJ2-6|.
TGTGCCAGCAGCTTAGACCCCTCAGCAGGGGGCTCTGGGGCCAACGTCCTGACTTTC
CASSLDPSAGGSGANVLTF
>TRBV7-8|.|TRBJ1-4|many
TGTGCCAGCAGCCACAGCGTTCCAACTAATGAAAAACTGTTTTTT
CASSHSVPTNEKLFF
>TRBV10-3|.|TRBJ1-3|.
TGTGCCATCAAAAATTCTCAGGGCCCCACCTCTGGAAACACCATATATTTT
CAIKNSQGPTSGNTIYF
>TRBV7-3|.|TRBJ2-2|many
TGTGCCAGCAGCTTAACTCCGGGGCCAATCACCGGGGAGCTGTTTTTT
CASSLTPGPITGELFF
>TRBV9|TRBD1|TRBJ1-6|.
TGTGCCAGCAGCACGGGACAGGGGATTTCACCCCTCCACTTT
CASSTGQGISPLHF
>TRBV9|TRBD2|TRBJ2-1|.
TGTGCCAGCAGCCCCGTAGCGGGAGGCACCGGGGAGCAGTTCTTC
CASSPVAGGTGEQFF
>TRBV18|.|TRBJ1-2|.
TGTGCCAGCTCAGACCAGGAGAACTATGGCTACACCTTC
CASSDQENYGYTF
>TRBV7-8|.|TRBJ1-2|many
TGTGCCAGCAGCTTAGTCGGGGGCCGGTCGAGGGGCTACACCTTC
CASSLVGGRSRGYTF
>TRBV6-1|.|TRBJ2-5|.
TGTGCCAGCGTGCCGGGAGCAGAGACCCAGTACTTC
CASVPGAETQYF
>TRBV4-1|.|TRBJ1-5|many
TGCGCCAGCAGCCAACCTACTCAGGGGAATCAGCCCCAGCATTTT
CASSQPTQGNQPQHF
>TRBV20-1|.|TRBJ1-1|many
TGCAGTGCTAGGCGCCCAGCCTTGAACACTGAAGCTTTCTTT
CSARRPALNTEAFF
>TRBV7-9|.|TRBJ2-7|.
TGTGCCAGCAGCAGTGCCCATTTAGGGGAAGGAGAAACCTACGAGCAGTACTTC
CASSSAHLGEGETYEQYF
>TRBV10-3|TRBD1|TRBJ1-4|.
TGTGCCATCAGTAAGGGACAGCCGATTGAGGCAACTAATGAAAAACTGTTTTTT
CAISKGQPIEATNEKLFF
>TRBV10-2|TRBD1|TRBJ1-1|.
TGCGCCAGCAGTGAGTCGGCGGACAGGGGTGAAGCTTTCTTT
CASSESADRGEAFF